This entry features one T cell receptor (beta chain) sequence. Per germline, CDR1 MNHNS and CDR2 SASEGT. CDR3 length equals 11 residues. The V end lost 10 bases, the J end lost 4 bases, and 10 bases lay between the germline ends. This specimen belongs to a study of PD-1 blockade in mismatch repair-deficient tumors. Study-level background: Patients had around 11 mismatch repair-deficient cancer types and were previously treated and progressing.

Sequencing used immunoSEQ multiplex PCR; TCRdb keeps in-frame clones, though not all of them. Among roughly 53,000 clones, around 73% were seen once, and the ten largest hold approximately 3.2%. The chain couples TRBV6-1 to TRBJ1-2, with D possibly matching TRBD1 (6 bases). The source of this sequence is an adult with mismatch repair-deficient cancer. Sequencing used peripheral blood, obtained 4 weeks after starting pembrolizumab. CDR3 coding DNA: TGTGCCATCAGGGGTATCTATGGCTACACCTTC. Protein: CAIRGIYGYTF.